The table lists the clone carrying this T cell receptor (beta chain) with many counts. Its cognate antigen is unknown. These data originate in a study of regulatory T cells in long-lasting Graves disease. Turning to the study itself: Over-5-year antithyroid drug use with positive TSH receptor antibodies defined persistent Graves' disease in the study.

Points from the study as a whole: TRBV28, TRBJ1-2 and TRBJ2-5 emerged as the favored segments in persistent disease.

Unmatched junction bases numbered 3, after V lost 6 bases and J lost 2 bases. Germline V gene data show CDR1 as DFQATT and CDR2 as SNEGSKA (reference sequence). The CDR3 runs to 12 residues. The TCR beta library used iRepertoire HTBI primers with Arm-PCR amplification of CDR3. The authors' processing: Identification of gene segments yielded around 63 TRBV and more than eleven TRBJ across samples. MiXCR, applied by TCRdb to the multiplex PCR reads, yields one record per CDR3 protein. In this record, the V and J calls reflect TCRdb's handling and not the investigators' own analysis. The sample lists about 290,000 distinct CDR3 sequences; around 23% were seen once. Time point reported: persistent/refractory GD, antithyroid drugs over 5 years with positive TRAb. From PBMCs, RNA was extracted and then used to make the TCR library. Graves' disease diagnoses used American Thyroid Association guidelines.

The sequencing used peripheral blood mononuclear cells (PBMCs), collected when the disease was refractory, from a patient treated with antithyroid drugs. The V gene is TRBV20-1, the J gene TRBJ2-7; TRBD1 matches 8 bases. The TCR originated in a female donor with Graves disease. This CDR3 reads CSAWTGTYEQYF. As DNA, the CDR3 is TGCAGTGCCTGGACAGGGACCTACGAGCAGTACTTC.